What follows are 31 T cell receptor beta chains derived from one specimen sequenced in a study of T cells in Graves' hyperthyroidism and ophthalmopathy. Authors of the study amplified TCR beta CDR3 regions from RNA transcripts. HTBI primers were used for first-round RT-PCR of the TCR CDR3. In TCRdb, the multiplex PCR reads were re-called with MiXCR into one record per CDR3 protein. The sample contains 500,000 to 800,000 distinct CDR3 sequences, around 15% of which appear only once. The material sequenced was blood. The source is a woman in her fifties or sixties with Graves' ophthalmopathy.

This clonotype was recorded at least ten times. The CDR3 protein is CSATRRDNEQFF. CDR3 nucleotide sequence: TGCAGTGCTACCCGACGGGACAATGAGCAGTTCTTC. The chain uses TRBV20-1 and TRBJ2-1; D not resolved. Germline CDR1 DFQATT, CDR2 SNEGSKA (reference sequence). V lost 4 bases to trimming and J lost 5 bases, with 9 bases between them. The CDR3 is 12 amino acids.

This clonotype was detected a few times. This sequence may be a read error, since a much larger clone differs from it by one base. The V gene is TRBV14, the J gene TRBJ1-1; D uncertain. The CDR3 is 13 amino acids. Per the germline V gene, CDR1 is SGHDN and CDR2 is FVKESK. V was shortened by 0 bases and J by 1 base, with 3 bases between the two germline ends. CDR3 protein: CASSQDGNTEAFF. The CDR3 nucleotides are TGTGCCAGCAGCCAAGACGGGAACACTGAAGCTTTCTTT. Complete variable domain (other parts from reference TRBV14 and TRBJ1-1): EAGVTQFPSHSVIEKGQTVTLRCDPISGHDNLYWYRRVMGKEIKFLLHFVKESKQDESGMPNNRFLAERTGGTYSTLKVQPAELEDSGVYFCASSQDGNTEAFFGQGTRLTVV.

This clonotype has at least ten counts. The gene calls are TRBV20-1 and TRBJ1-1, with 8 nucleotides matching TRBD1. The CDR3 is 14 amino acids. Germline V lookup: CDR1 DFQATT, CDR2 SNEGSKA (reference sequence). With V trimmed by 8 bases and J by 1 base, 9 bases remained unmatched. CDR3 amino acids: CSTNNRGRNTEAFF. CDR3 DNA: TGCAGTACAAACAACAGGGGGAGGAACACTGAAGCTTTCTTT.

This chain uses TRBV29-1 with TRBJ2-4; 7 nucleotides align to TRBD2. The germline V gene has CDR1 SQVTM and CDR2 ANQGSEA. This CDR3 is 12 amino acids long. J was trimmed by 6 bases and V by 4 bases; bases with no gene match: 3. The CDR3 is CSVALAGNIQYF. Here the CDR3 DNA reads TGCAGCGTTGCTTTAGCGGGAAACATTCAGTACTTC.

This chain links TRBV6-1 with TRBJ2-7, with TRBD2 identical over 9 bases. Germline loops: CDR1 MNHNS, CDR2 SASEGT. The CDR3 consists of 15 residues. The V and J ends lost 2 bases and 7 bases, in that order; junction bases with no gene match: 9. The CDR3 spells CASSETGRREGEQYF. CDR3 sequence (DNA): TGTGCCAGCAGTGAAACAGGTCGGCGGGAGGGAGAGCAGTACTTC.

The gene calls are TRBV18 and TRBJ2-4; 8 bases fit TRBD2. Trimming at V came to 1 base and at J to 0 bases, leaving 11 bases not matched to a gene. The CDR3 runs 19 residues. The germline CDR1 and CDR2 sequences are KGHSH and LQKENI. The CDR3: CASSPRSGGGLIAKNIQYF. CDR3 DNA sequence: TGTGCCAGCTCACCACGGTCGGGAGGGGGACTTATAGCCAAAAACATTCAGTACTTC.

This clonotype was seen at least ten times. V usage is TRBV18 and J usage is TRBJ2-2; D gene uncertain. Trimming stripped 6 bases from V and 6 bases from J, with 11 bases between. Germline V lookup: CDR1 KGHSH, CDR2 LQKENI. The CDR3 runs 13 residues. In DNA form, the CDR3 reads TGTGCCAGCTCGCCAAAAGACTCCGGGGAGCTGTTTTTT. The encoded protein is CASSPKDSGELFF.

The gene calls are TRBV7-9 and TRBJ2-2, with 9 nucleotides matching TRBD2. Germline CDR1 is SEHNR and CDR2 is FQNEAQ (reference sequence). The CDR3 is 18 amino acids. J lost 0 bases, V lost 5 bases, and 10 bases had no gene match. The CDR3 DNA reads TGTGCCAGCAGCGATCGCGCAGCGGGAGGCACGAACACCGGGGAGCTGTTTTTT. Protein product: CASSDRAAGGTNTGELFF. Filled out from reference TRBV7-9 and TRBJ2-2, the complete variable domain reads DTGVSQNPRHKITKRGQNVTFRCDPISEHNRLYWYRQTLGQGPEFLTYFQNEAQLEKSRLLSDRFSAERPKGSFSTLEIQRTEQGDSAMYLCASSDRAAGGTNTGELFFGEGSRLTVL.

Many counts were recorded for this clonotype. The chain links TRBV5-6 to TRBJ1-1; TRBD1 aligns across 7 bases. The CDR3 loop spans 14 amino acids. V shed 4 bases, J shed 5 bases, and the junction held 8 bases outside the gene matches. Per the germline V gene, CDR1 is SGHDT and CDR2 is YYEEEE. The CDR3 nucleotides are TGTGCCAGCAGCACCAACAGGGGAGGAACTGAAGCTTTCTTT. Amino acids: CASSTNRGGTEAFF. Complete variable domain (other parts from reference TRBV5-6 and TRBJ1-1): DAGVTQSPTHLIKTRGQQVTLRCSPKSGHDTVSWYQQALGQGPQFIFQYYEEEERQRGNFPDRFSGHQFPNYSSELNVNALLLGDSALYLCASSTNRGGTEAFFGQGTRLTVV.

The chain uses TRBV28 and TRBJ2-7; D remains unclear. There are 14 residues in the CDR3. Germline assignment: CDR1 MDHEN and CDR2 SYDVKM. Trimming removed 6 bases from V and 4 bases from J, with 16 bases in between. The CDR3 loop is CASRLRAELYEQYF. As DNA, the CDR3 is TGTGCCAGCAGACTCCGGGCCGAACTTTACGAGCAGTACTTC.

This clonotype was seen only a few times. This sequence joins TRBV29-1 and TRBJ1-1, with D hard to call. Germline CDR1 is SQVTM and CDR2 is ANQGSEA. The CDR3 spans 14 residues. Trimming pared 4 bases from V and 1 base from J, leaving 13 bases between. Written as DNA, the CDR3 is TGCAGCGTTGGAACGCGGCAGTCGAACACTGAAGCTTTCTTT. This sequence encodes CSVGTRQSNTEAFF. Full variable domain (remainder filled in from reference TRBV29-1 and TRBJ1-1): SAVISQKPSRDICQRGTSLTIQCQVDSQVTMMFWYRQQPGQSLTLIATANQGSEATYESGFVIDKFPISRPNLTFSTLTVSNMSPEDSSIYLCSVGTRQSNTEAFFGQGTRLTVV.

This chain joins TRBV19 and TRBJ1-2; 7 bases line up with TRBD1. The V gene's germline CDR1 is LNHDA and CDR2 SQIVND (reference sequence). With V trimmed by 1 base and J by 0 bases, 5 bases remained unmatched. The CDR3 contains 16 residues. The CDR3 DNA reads TGTGCCAGTAGTATAGGAAGGGACAGACCTAACTATGGCTACACCTTC. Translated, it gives CASSIGRDRPNYGYTF.

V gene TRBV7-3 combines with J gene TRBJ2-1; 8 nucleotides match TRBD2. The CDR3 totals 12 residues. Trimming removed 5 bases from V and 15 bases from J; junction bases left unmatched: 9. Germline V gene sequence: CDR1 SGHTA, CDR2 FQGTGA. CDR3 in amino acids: CASSIPAGVPFF. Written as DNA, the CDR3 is TGTGCCAGCAGCATCCCAGCGGGAGTGCCGTTCTTC.

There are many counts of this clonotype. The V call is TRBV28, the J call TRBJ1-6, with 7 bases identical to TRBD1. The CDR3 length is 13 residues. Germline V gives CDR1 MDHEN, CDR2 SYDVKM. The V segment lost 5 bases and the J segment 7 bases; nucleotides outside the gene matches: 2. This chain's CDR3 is CASSDRDNSPLHF. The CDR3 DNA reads TGTGCCAGCAGTGACAGGGACAATTCACCCCTCCACTTT.

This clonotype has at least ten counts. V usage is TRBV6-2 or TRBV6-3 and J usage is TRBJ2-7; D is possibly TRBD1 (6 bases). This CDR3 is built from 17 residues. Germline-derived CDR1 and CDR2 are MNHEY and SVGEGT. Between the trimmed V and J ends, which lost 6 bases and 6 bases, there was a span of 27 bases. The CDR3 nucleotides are TGTGCCAGCAGCTTCCCAGTTCGTGTTGGGGGCCCCTCCGAGCAGTACTTC. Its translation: CASSFPVRVGGPSEQYF.

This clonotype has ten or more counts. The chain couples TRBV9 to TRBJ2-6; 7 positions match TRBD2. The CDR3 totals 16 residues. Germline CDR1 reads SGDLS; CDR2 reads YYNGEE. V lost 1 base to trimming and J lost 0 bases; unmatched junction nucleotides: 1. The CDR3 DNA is TGTGCCAGCAGCGTACGGGGGGACTCTGGGGCCAACGTCCTGACTTTC. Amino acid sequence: CASSVRGDSGANVLTF.

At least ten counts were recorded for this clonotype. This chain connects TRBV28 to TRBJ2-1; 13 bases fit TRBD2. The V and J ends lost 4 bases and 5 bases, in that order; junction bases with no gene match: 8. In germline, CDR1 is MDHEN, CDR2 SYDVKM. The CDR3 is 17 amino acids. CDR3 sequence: CASSSYWTSGSNNEQFF. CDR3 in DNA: TGTGCCAGCAGTTCGTATTGGACTAGCGGGAGTAACAATGAGCAGTTCTTC.

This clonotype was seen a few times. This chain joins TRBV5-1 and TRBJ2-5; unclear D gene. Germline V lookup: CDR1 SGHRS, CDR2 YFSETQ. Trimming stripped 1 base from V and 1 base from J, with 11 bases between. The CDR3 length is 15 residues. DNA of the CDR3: TGCGCCAGCAGCTTGTTCTTAGGCAGCCAAGAGACCCAGTACTTC. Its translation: CASSLFLGSQETQYF.

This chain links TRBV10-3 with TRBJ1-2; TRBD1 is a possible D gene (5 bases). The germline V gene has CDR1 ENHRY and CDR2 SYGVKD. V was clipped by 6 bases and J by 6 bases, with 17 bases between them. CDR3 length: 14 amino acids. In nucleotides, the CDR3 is TGTGCCATCAGACAGCCGGGACCTACCGATGGCTACACCTTC. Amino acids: CAIRQPGPTDGYTF.

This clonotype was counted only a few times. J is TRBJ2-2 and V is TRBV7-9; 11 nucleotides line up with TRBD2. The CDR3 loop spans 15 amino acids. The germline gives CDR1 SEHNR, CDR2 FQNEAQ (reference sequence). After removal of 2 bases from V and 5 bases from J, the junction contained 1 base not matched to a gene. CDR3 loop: CASSLWTSGTGELFF. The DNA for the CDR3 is TGTGCCAGCAGCTTATGGACTAGCGGGACCGGGGAGCTGTTTTTT.

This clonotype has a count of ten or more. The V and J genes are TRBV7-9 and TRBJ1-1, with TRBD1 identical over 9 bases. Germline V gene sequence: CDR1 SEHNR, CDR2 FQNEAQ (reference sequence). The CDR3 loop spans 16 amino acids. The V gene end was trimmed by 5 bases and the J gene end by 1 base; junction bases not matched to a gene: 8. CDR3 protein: CASSPGQGRPNTEAFF. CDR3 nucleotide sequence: TGTGCCAGCAGCCCCGGACAGGGGCGCCCGAACACTGAAGCTTTCTTT. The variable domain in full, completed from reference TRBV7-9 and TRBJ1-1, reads DTGVSQNPRHKITKRGQNVTFRCDPISEHNRLYWYRQTLGQGPEFLTYFQNEAQLEKSRLLSDRFSAERPKGSFSTLEIQRTEQGDSAMYLCASSPGQGRPNTEAFFGQGTRLTVV.

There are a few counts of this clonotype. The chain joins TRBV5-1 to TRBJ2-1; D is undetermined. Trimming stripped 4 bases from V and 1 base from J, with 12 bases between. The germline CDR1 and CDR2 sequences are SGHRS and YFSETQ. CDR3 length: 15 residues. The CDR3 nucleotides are TGCGCCAGCAGCCGTGTCCCTGATTCCTACAATGAGCAGTTCTTC. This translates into CASSRVPDSYNEQFF.

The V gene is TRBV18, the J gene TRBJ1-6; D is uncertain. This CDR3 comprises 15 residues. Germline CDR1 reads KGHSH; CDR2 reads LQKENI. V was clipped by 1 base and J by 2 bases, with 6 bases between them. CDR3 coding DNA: TGTGCCAGCTCACCACAGGGCGCCTATAATTCACCCCTCCACTTT. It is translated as CASSPQGAYNSPLHF.

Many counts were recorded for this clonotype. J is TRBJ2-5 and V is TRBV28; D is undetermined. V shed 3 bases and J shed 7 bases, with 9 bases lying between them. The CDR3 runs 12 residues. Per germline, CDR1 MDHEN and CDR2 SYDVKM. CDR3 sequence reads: CASSLPDRTQYF. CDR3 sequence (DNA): TGTGCCAGCAGTTTGCCGGATCGGACCCAGTACTTC. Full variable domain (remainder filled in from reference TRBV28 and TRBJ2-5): DVKVTQSSRYLVKRTGEKVFLECVQDMDHENMFWYRQDPGLGLRLIYFSYDVKMKEKGDIPEGYSVSREKKERFSLILESASTNQTSMYLCASSLPDRTQYFGPGTRLLVL.

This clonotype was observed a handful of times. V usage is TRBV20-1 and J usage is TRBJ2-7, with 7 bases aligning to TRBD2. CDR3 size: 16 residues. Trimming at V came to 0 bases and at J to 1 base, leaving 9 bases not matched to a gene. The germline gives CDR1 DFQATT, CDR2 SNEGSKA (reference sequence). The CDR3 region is CSARDLGRGWSYEQYF. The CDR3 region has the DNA TGCAGTGCTAGAGATCTCGGGCGGGGGTGGTCCTACGAGCAGTACTTC.

This CDR3 reads CSASGLGTSGNTGELFF. The CDR3, as DNA: TGCAGTGCGAGCGGACTTGGGACTAGCGGGAACACCGGGGAGCTGTTTTTT. The chain carries TRBV20-1 and TRBJ2-2, with TRBD2 matching 11 bases. This CDR3 contains 17 residues. J was trimmed by 1 base and V by 6 bases; bases with no gene match: 10. Germline V gives CDR1 DFQATT, CDR2 SNEGSKA (reference sequence).

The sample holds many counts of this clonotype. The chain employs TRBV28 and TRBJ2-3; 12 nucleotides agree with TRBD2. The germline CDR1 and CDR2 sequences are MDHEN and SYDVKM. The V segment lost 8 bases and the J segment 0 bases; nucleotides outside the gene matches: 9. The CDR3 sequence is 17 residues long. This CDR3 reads CASGASGRVSSTDTQYF. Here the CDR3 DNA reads TGTGCCAGCGGAGCTAGCGGGAGGGTATCTAGCACAGATACGCAGTATTTT. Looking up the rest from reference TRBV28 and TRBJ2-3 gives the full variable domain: DVKVTQSSRYLVKRTGEKVFLECVQDMDHENMFWYRQDPGLGLRLIYFSYDVKMKEKGDIPEGYSVSREKKERFSLILESASTNQTSMYLCASGASGRVSSTDTQYFGPGTRLTVL.

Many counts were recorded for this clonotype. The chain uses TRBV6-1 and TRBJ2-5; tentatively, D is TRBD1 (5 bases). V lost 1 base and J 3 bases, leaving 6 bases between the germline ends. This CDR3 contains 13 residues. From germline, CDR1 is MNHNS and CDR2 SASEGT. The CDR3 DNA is TGTGCCAGCAGTGAAGAACAGGAAGAGACCCAGTACTTC. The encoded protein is CASSEEQEETQYF.

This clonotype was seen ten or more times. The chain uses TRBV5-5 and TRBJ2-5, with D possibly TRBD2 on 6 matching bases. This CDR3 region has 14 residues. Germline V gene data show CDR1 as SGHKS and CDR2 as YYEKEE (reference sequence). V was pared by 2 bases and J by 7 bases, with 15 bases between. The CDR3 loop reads CASSLPPAGGTQYF. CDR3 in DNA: TGTGCCAGCAGCTTACCACCCGCCGGGGGGACCCAGTACTTC. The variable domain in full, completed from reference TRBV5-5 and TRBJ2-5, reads DAGVTQSPTHLIKTRGQQVTLRCSPISGHKSVSWYQQVLGQGPQFIFQYYEKEERGRGNFPDRFSARQFPNYSSELNVNALLLGDSALYLCASSLPPAGGTQYFGPGTRLLVL.

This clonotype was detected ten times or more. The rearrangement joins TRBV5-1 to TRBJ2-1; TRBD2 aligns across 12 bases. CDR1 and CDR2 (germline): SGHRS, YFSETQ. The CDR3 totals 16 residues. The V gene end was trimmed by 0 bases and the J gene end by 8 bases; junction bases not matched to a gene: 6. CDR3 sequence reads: CASSLETSGRPDEQFF. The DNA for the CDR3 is TGCGCCAGCAGCTTGGAAACTAGCGGGAGGCCCGATGAGCAGTTCTTC. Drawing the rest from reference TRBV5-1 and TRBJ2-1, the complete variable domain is KAGVTQTPRYLIKTRGQQVTLSCSPISGHRSVSWYQQTPGQGLQFLFEYFSETQRNKGNFPGRFSGRQFSNSRSEMNVSTLELGDSALYLCASSLETSGRPDEQFFGPGTRLTVL.

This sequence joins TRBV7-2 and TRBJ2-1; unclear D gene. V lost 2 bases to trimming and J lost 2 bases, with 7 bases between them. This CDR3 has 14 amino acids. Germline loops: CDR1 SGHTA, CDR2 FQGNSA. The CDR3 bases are TGTGCCAGCAGCTTAATCTCCACCTACAATGAGCAGTTCTTC. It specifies CASSLISTYNEQFF.